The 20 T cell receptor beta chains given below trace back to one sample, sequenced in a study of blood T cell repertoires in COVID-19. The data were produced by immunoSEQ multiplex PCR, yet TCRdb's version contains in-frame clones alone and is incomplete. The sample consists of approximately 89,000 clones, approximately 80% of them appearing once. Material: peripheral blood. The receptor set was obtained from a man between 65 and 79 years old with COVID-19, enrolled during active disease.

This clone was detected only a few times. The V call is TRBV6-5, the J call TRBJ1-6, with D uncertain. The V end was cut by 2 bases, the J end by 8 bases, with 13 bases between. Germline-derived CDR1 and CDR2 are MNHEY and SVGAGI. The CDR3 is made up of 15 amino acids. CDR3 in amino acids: CASSYEAGMDSPLHF. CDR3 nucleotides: TGTGCCAGCAGTTACGAGGCGGGGATGGATTCACCCCTCCACTTT.

This chain's CDR3 is CASSQPGQGVGYTF. In nucleotides, the CDR3 is TGTGCCAGCAGCCAACCCGGACAGGGCGTTGGCTACACCTTC. This chain connects TRBV3-1 (or the pseudogene TRBV3-2) to TRBJ1-2, with 8 bases that match TRBD1. The CDR3 extends over 14 amino acids. Germline-derived CDR1 and CDR2 are LGHDT and YNNKEL (reference sequence). The J segment lost 7 bases and the V segment lost 2 bases, leaving 6 bases of the junction unmatched.

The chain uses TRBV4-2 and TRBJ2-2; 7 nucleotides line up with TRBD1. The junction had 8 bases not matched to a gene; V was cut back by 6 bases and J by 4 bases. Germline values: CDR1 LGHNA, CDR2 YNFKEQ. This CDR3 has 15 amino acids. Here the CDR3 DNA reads TGTGCCAGCAGTCGAGGGGGCTCGGGCACCGGGGAGCTGTTTTTT. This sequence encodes CASSRGGSGTGELFF.

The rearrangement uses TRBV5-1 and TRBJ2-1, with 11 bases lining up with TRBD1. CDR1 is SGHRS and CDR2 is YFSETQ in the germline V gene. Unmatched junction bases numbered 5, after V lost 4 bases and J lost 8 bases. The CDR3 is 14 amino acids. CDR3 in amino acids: CASSEGQGVDEQFF. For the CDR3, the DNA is TGCGCCAGCAGCGAGGGACAGGGGGTCGATGAGCAGTTCTTC.

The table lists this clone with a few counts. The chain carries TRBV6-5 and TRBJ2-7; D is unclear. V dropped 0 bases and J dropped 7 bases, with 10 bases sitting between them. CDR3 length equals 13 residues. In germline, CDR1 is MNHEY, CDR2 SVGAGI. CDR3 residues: CASSYSTYGEQYF. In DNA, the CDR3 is TGTGCCAGCAGTTACTCGACATATGGGGAGCAGTACTTC.

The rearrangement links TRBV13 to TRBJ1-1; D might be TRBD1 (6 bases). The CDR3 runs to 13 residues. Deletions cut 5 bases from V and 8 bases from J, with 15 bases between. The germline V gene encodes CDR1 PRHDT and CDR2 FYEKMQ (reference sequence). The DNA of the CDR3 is TGTGCCAGCAGCCTAACAGGGTATGGAGAAGCTTTCTTT. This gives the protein CASSLTGYGEAFF.

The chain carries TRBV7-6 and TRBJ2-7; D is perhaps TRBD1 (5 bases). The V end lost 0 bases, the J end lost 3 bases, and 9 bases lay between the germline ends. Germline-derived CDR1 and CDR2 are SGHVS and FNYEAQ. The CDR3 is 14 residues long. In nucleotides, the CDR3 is TGTGCCAGCAGCTTAGCACTTAGGGGCTACGAGCAGTACTTC. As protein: CASSLALRGYEQYF. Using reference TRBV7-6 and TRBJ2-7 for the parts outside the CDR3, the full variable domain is GAGVSQSPRYKVTKRGQDVALRCDPISGHVSLYWYRQALGQGPEFLTYFNYEAQQDKSGLPNDRFSAERPEGSISTLTIQRTEQRDSAMYRCASSLALRGYEQYFGPGTRLTVT.

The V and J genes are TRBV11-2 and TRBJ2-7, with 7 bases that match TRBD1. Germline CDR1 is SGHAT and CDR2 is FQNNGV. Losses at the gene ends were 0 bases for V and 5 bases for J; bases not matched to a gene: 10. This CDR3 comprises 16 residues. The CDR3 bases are TGTGCCAGCAGCTTAGAGGCAGGGGCAGGGGGTCACGAGCAGTACTTC. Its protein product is CASSLEAGAGGHEQYF.

The CDR3 loop is CASSLGLAGGGDTQYF. The CDR3 nucleotides read TGTGCCAGCAGCCTGGGACTAGCGGGAGGTGGAGATACGCAGTATTTT. The chain uses TRBV6-2 or TRBV6-3 and TRBJ2-3, with 15 bases matching TRBD2. The CDR3 is 16 residues long. The germline gives CDR1 MNHEY, CDR2 SVGEGT. The V segment lost 6 bases and the J segment 5 bases; nucleotides outside the gene matches: 6.

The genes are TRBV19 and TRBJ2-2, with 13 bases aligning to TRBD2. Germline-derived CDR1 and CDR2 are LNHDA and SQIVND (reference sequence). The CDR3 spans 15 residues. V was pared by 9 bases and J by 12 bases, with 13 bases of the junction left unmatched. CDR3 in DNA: TGTGCCAGCCACCCCGGACTAGCGGGAGTCAGGAAGCTGTTTTTT. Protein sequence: CASHPGLAGVRKLFF.

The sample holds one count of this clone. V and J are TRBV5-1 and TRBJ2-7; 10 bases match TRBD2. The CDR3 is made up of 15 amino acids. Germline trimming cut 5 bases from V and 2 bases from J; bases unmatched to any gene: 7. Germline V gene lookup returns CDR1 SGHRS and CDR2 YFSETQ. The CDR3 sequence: CASRPTSGATYEQYF. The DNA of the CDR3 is TGCGCCAGCAGACCAACTAGCGGGGCAACCTACGAGCAGTACTTC.

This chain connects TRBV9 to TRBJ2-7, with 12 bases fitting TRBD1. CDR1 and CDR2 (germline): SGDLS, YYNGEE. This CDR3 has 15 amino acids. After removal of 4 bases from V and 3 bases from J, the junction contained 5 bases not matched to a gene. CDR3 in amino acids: CASSSGTGGYYEQYF. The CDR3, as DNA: TGTGCCAGCAGCTCCGGGACAGGGGGCTACTACGAGCAGTACTTC.

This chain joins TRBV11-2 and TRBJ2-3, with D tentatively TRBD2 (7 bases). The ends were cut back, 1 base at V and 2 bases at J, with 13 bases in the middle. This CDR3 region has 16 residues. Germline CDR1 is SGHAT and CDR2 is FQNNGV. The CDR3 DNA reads TGTGCCAGCAGCTTAGGAGAGCGGGACATCACAGATACGCAGTATTTT. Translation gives CASSLGERDITDTQYF.

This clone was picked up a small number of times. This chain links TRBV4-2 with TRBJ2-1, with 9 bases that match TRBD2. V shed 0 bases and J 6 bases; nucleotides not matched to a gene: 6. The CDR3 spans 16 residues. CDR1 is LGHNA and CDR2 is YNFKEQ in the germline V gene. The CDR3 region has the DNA TGTGCCAGCAGCCAAGAGAGGCGGGGGGGTTCCAATGAGCAGTTCTTC. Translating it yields CASSQERRGGSNEQFF.

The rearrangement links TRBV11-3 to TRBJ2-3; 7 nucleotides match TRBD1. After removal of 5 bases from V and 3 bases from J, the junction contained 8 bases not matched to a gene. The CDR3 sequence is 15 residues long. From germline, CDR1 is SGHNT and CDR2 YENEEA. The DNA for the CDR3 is TGTGCCAGCAGCCTCCCCGGGACAGTAACAGATACGCAGTATTTT. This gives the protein CASSLPGTVTDTQYF.

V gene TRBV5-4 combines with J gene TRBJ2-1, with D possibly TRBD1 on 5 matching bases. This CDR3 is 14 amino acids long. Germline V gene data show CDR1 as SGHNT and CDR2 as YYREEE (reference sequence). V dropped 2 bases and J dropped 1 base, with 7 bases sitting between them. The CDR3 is CASSFQGSYNEQFF. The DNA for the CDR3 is TGTGCCAGCAGCTTTCAGGGTTCCTACAATGAGCAGTTCTTC. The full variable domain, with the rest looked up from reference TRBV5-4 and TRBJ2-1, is ETGVTQSPTHLIKTRGQQVTLRCSSQSGHNTVSWYQQALGQGPQFIFQYYREEENGRGNFPPRFSGLQFPNYSSELNVNALELDDSALYLCASSFQGSYNEQFFGPGTRLTVL.

The CDR3 DNA sequence: TGTGCCAGCAGCCCCCAGGGAGCGGGGATCATATACGAGCAGTACTTC. Protein sequence: CASSPQGAGIIYEQYF. This chain connects TRBV9 to TRBJ2-7; 7 bases match TRBD2. This CDR3 comprises 16 residues. V gave up 4 bases and J gave up 4 bases; unmatched junction bases: 14. CDR1 SGDLS and CDR2 YYNGEE come from the germline V gene.

The CDR3 protein is CASSPRLAGASSYEQYF. DNA for the CDR3: TGTGCCAGCAGCCCACGACTAGCGGGGGCCAGCTCCTACGAGCAGTACTTC. The rearrangement links TRBV6-2 or TRBV6-3 to TRBJ2-7, with TRBD2 identical over 12 bases. Trimming cost V 6 bases and J 0 bases; bases outside gene matches: 9. The CDR3 has 17 amino acids. The germline CDR1 and CDR2 sequences are MNHEY and SVGEGT.

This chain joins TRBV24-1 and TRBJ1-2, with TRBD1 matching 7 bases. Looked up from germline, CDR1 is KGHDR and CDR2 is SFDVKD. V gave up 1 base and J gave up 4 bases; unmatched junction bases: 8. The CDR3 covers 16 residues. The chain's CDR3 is CATSDFAGQNIYGYTF. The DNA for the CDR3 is TGTGCCACCAGTGATTTTGCGGGACAGAACATCTATGGCTACACCTTC.

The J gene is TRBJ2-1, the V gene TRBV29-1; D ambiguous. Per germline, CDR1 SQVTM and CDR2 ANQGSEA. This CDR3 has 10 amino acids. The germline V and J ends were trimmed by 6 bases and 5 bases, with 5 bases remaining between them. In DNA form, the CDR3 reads TGCAGCGTAGCCAACAATGAGCAGTTCTTC. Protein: CSVANNEQFF.